This T cell receptor (beta chain) was captured in a study of blood T cell repertoires in COVID-19. Study background: Sources were T cells, B-cell-depleted T cells, or PBMCs; the material itself was cDNA or gDNA.

Here immunoSEQ multiplex PCR was the method, and the copy in TCRdb shows in-frame clones only, minus some. Of 95,000 or so clones in the sample, 70% to 90% were seen once. The ends were cut back, 5 bases at V and 4 bases at J, with 5 bases in the middle. Germline CDR1 SEHNR, CDR2 FQNEAQ (reference sequence). The CDR3 sequence is 11 residues long. This sequence originates from a man of 80 years or more with active or convalescent COVID-19. The sequenced sample was peripheral blood. The V call is TRBV7-9, the J call TRBJ1-2; D gene unclear. CDR3 sequence (DNA): TGTGCCAGCAGCCAGGTCTATGGCTACACCTTC. It translates to CASSQVYGYTF.